This record covers a single TCR beta chain. The data stem from a study of CDR3 diversity in severe acne. The CDR3 is 14 residues long. Germline loops: CDR1 SNHLY, CDR2 FYNNEI. V lost 6 bases to trimming and J lost 3 bases, with 14 bases between them. TCRdb called the PCR reads again in MiXCR, with one record for every CDR3 protein. The data show about 90,000 distinct CDR3 sequences, about 52% seen once. This chain connects TRBV2 to TRBJ1-1; no clear D. The clonotype comes from a male donor in good health, serving as a control. The source material was blood. The CDR3 sequence is CASSQMGSDTEAFF. Written as DNA, the CDR3 is TGTGCCAGCAGCCAAATGGGGTCGGACACTGAAGCTTTCTTT.